This T cell receptor beta chain was recovered during a study of STAT3 mutations in large granular lymphocyte leukemia. Overall study findings and caveats: In T-cell large granular lymphocyte leukemia, about half of patients showed multiple immunodominant subclonotypes. After therapy, about 35% of the 18 patients switched clonotypes, all new clones STAT3 wild type.

Trimming removed 1 base at V and 0 bases at J, with 14 bases between. The CDR3 length is 18 residues. Germline-derived CDR1 and CDR2 are SGHDT and YYEEEE. Each sample's TCRbeta library yielded on average around 41,000 productive templates. Method: immunoSEQ multiplex PCR; TCRdb's copy keeps in-frame clones and lacks some. Of about 2,100 clones in the sample, around 58% were seen once. In the case of this clone: Its antigen is still unknown.

The TCR comes from a man in his fifties or sixties with T-cell large granular lymphocyte leukemia. Some clones in this sample may be carry-over from other donors' samples. The sequencing input was peripheral blood mononuclear cells. V is TRBV5-6 and J is TRBJ2-6; D unresolved. The CDR3 is CASSLLGVVSSGANVLTF. Here the CDR3 DNA reads TGTGCCAGCAGCTTGCTTGGCGTAGTCAGCTCTGGGGCCAACGTCCTGACTTTC.